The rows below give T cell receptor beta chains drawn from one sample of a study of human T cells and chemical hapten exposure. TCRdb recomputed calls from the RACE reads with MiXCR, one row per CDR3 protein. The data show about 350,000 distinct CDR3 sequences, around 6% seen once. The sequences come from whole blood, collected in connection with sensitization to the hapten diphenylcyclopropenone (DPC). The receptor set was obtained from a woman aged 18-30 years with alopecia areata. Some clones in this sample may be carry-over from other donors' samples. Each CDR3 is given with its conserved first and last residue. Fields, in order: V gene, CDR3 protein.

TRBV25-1,CASSESSSSGGAGPDTQYF
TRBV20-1,CSATSGTGAGYTF
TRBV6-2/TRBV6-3,CASSVAYGYTF
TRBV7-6,CASSLGYRGNDQETQYF
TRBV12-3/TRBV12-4,CASSMGTANSPLHF
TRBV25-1,CASSEHGRNQPQHF
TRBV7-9,CASRNPGTVITGELFF
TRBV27,CASSSRQGEAFF
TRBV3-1,CASSRTGIQGNEQFF
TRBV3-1,CATAVGNTIYF
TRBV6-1,CASKGGDTDIQYF
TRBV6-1,CASREGILYEQYF
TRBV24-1,CATSDAGTGRGTQYF
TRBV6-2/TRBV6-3,CAGSYEGTGIGNTEAFF
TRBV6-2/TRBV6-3,CASRQADQNTGELFF
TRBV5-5,CASSWSLGGTDTQYF
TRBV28,CASRGGEGGHTEAFF
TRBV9,CASSVATDTQYF
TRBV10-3,CAISEADRGPEYF
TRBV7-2,CASSFGGISSEAFF
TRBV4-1,CASSQEARGSGNTIYF
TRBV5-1,CASSWGTGGMNSPLHF
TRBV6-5,CASSYTSGSTDTQYF
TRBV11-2,CASSLERGLETQYF
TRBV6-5,CASSYLGRKGNTIYF
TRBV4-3,CASSQDLAAGGLDYGYTF
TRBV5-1,CASSAPDRASYNEQFF
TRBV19,CASSTQGTGQETQYF
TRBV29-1,CSVATWRGVQETQYF
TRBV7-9,CASSFWGQGYTDTQYF
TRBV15,CATSRDNSNQPQHF
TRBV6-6,CASSFSIGGAKNIQYF
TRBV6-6,CASSYPVGSTDTQYF
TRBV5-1,CASSLTGQTTNEKLFF
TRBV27,CASSPTGANEKLFF
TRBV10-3,CAISESMGGDGYTF
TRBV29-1,CSVEGWRQGVLWTEAFF
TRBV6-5,CASRTGGFWSNQPQHF
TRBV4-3,CASSQVLAAYTDTQYF